This T cell receptor (beta chain) was observed in a study of T-cell memory formation after mild COVID-19. V lost 5 bases, J lost 3 bases, and 8 bases lay in between. Germline V gene lookup returns CDR1 MNHEY and CDR2 SMNVEV (reference sequence). CDR3 length equals 12 residues. With regard to this clonotype: The antigen is undetermined.

The study's findings and limits: Memory sampled before infection contained some responding clones, suggesting cross-reactive memory joined. CM and EM subsets held most contracting CD4+ clones; EMRA held CD8+ ones. CD4/CD8 balance characterized clones contracting day 15 to 85, and CD4+ skew characterized later expanders.

TCR alpha and TCR beta cDNA libraries carrying sample barcodes and UMIs were produced by 5'RACE using constant-segment primers. Using its own MiXCR run on the 5' RACE reads, TCRdb lists one record per CDR3 protein. The sample holds 280,000 or so distinct CDR3 sequences, under 8.5% seen once. Sequences were obtained from PBMCs or a T cell subset sorted from them (not recorded which). The receptor comes from a man aged 18 to 29 who had mild COVID-19 (a few samples of this study predate the infection). Cell type and time point are not known. The genes are TRBV27 and TRBJ2-7, with TRBD2 as a possible D gene (5 bases). The CDR3 DNA reads as TGTGCCAGCAGTGAGGGAAGCTACGAGCAGTACGTC. Its translation: CASSEGSYEQYV.